Sequencing of this T cell receptor (beta chain) was carried out in a study of identical twins. This clonotype showed up just a few times. The antigen is undetermined. Unique molecular identifiers were present on the cDNA, which also gained a universal primer site by template switching. Via MiXCR, TCRdb re-called the 5' RACE reads, giving one row per CDR3 protein. The sample lists roughly 720,000 distinct CDR3 sequences; 18% were seen once. CDR3 length equals 13 residues. Trimming shortened V by 1 base and J by 3 bases, and 9 bases separated the two germline ends. CDR1 is DFQATT, CDR2 SNEGSKA, per germline (reference sequence). Whole-study findings and limits: Its conclusions, products of cross-sectional statistical analysis, did not come from following the same donors.

The same specimen was also included in a second study, on T cells expressing NK-cell markers. From that paper: Each TCR beta repertoire originated in sorted T cells that were CD3+CD56+NKG2C+, CD3+CD56+NKG2C- or CD3+CD56-NKG2C+.

The sequence was obtained from a woman aged 18 to 35 in good health. The chain couples TRBV20-1 to TRBJ1-2; D not certain. Source material: PBMCs. The CDR3 reads CSARAGSDYGYTF. CDR3 DNA: TGCAGTGCTAGAGCCGGGTCCGACTATGGCTACACCTTC.